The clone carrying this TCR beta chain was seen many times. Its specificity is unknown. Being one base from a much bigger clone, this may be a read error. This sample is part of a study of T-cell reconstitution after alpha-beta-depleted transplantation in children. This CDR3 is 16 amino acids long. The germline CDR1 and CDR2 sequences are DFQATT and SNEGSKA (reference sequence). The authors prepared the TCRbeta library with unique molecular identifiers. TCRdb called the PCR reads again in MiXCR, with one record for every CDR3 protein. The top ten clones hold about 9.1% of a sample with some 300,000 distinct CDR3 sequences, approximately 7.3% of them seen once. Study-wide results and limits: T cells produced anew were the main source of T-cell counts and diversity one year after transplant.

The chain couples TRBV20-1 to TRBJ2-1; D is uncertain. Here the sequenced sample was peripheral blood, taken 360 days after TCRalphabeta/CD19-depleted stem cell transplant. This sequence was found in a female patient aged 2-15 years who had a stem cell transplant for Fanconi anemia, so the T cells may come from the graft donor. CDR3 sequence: CSARDLNFTYYNEQIF. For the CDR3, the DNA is TGCAGTGCTAGAGATCTGAACTTCACGTATTACAATGAGCAGATCTTC.